This TCR beta chain appears in the sequencing data of a study of T cells in Graves' hyperthyroidism and ophthalmopathy. Amplification targeted TCR beta CDR3 regions from RNA transcripts. HTBI primers were used for first-round RT-PCR of the TCR CDR3. Each CDR3 protein gets one entry after TCRdb re-called the multiplex PCR reads with MiXCR. The table includes 300,000 to 450,000 distinct CDR3 sequences, approximately 25% detected once. CDR3 length: 16 amino acids. CDR1 is SGHDT, CDR2 YYEEEE, per germline. V lost 5 bases, J lost 4 bases, and 11 bases stayed unmatched. Graves' hyperthyroidism without ophthalmopathy progression within 18 months was termed stable.

This chain connects TRBV5-6 to TRBJ2-1; 8 nucleotides agree with TRBD1. The TCR comes from a man between 50 and 59 years old with Graves' hyperthyroidism. The sample taken for sequencing was blood. CDR3 in amino acids: CASSSSGQGSYNEQFF. The DNA for the CDR3 is TGTGCCAGCAGTTCGTCTGGACAGGGATCTTACAATGAGCAGTTCTTC.